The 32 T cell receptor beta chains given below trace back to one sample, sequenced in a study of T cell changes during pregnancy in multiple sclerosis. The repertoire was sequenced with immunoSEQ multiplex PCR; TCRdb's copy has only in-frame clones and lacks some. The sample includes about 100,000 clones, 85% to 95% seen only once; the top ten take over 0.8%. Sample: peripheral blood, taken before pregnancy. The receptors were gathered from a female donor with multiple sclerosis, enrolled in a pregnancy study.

CDR3 sequence (DNA): TGTGCCAGCAGCTCCGAGCGGGAGAGCACAGATACGCAGTATTTT. Translation: CASSSERESTDTQYF. The chain has TRBV13 and TRBJ2-3; 8 positions match TRBD2. The J segment lost 0 bases and the V segment lost 4 bases, leaving 3 bases of the junction unmatched. Germline-derived CDR1 and CDR2 are PRHDT and FYEKMQ (reference sequence). The CDR3 has 15 amino acids.

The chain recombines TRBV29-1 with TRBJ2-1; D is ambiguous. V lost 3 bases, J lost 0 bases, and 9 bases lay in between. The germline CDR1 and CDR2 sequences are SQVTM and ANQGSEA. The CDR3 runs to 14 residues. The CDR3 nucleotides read TGCAGCGTTGATTTGGCGGACTCCTACAATGAGCAGTTCTTC. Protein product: CSVDLADSYNEQFF.

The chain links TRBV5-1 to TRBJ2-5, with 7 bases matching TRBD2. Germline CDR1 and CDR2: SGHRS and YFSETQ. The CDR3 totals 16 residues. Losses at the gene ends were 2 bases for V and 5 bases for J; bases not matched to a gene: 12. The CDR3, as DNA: TGCGCCAGCAGCTTCGGGGACTACCCCCGGAGGGAGACCCAGTACTTC. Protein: CASSFGDYPRRETQYF.

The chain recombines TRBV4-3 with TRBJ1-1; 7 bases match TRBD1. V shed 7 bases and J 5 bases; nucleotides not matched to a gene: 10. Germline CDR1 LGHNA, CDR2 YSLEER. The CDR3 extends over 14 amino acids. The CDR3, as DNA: TGCGCCAGCACCCCAACAGGGGCCGGTACTGAAGCTTTCTTT. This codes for CASTPTGAGTEAFF.

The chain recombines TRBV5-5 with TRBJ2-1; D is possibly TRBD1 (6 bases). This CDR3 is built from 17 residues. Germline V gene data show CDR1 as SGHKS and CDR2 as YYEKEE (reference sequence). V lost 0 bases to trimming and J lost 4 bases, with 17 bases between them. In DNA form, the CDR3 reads TGTGCCAGCAGCTTGGCTGTTGGGGAAGGGACATACAATGAGCAGTTCTTC. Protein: CASSLAVGEGTYNEQFF.

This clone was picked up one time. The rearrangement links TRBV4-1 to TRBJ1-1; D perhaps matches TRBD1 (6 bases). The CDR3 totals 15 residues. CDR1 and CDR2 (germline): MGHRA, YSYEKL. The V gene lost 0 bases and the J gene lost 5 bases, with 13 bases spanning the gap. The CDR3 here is CASSQEQGSGTEAFF. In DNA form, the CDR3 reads TGCGCCAGCAGCCAAGAGCAGGGGTCAGGGACTGAAGCTTTCTTT.

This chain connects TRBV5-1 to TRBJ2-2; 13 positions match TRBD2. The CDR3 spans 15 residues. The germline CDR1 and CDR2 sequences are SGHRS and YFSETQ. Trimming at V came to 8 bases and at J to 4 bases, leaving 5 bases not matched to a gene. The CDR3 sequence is CASRTSGSSTGELFF. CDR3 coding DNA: TGCGCCAGTCGGACTAGCGGGAGTAGCACCGGGGAGCTGTTTTTT. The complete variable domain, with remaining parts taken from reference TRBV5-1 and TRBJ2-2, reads KAGVTQTPRYLIKTRGQQVTLSCSPISGHRSVSWYQQTPGQGLQFLFEYFSETQRNKGNFPGRFSGRQFSNSRSEMNVSTLELGDSALYLCASRTSGSSTGELFFGEGSRLTVL.

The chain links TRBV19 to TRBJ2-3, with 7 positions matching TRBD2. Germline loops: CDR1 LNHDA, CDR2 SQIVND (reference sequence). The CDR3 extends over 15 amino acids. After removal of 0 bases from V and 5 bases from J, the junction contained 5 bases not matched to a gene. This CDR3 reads CASSIDPSGVDTQYF. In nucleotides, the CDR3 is TGTGCCAGTAGTATAGATCCCAGCGGGGTAGATACGCAGTATTTT. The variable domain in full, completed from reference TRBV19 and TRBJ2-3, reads DGGITQSPKYLFRKEGQNVTLSCEQNLNHDAMYWYRQDPGQGLRLIYYSQIVNDFQKGDIAEGYSVSREKKESFPLTVTSAQKNPTAFYLCASSIDPSGVDTQYFGPGTRLTVL.

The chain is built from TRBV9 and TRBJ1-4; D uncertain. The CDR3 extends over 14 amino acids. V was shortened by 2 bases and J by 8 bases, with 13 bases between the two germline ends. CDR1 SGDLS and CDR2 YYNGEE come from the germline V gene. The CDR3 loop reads CASSVLGSGEKLFF. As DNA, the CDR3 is TGTGCCAGCAGCGTTCTCGGGTCCGGAGAAAAACTGTTTTTT.

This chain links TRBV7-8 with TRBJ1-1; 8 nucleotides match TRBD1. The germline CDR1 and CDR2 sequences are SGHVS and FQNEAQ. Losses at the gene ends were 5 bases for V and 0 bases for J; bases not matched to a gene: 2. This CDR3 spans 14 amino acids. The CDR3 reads CASSATGVNTEAFF. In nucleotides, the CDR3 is TGTGCCAGCAGCGCGACAGGGGTGAACACTGAAGCTTTCTTT. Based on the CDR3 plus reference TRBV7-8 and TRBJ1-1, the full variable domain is GAGVSQSPRYKVAKRGQDVALRCDPISGHVSLFWYQQALGQGPEFLTYFQNEAQLDKSGLPSDRFFAERPEGSVSTLKIQRTQQEDSAVYLCASSATGVNTEAFFGQGTRLTVV.

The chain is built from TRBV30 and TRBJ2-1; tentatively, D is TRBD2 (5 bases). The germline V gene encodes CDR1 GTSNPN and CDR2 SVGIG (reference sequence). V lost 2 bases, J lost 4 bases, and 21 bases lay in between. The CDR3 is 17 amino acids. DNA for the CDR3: TGTGCCTGGAGTCCCAGTAGCCGGACTCTCAGATACAATGAGCAGTTCTTC. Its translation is CAWSPSSRTLRYNEQFF. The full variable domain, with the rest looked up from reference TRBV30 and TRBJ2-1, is SQTIHQWPATLVQPVGSPLSLECTVEGTSNPNLYWYRQAAGRGLQLLFYSVGIGQISSEVPQNLSASRPQDRQFILSSKKLLLSDSGFYLCAWSPSSRTLRYNEQFFGPGTRLTVL.

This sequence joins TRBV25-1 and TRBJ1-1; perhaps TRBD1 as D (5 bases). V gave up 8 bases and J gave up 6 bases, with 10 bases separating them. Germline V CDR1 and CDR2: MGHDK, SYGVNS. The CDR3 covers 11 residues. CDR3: CASVRGSEAFF. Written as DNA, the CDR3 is TGTGCCAGCGTCCGGGGGTCTGAAGCTTTCTTT. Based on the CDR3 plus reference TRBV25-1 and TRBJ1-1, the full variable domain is EADIYQTPRYLVIGTGKKITLECSQTMGHDKMYWYQQDPGMELHLIHYSYGVNSTEKGDLSSESTVSRIRTEHFPLTLESARPSHTSQYLCASVRGSEAFFGQGTRLTVV.

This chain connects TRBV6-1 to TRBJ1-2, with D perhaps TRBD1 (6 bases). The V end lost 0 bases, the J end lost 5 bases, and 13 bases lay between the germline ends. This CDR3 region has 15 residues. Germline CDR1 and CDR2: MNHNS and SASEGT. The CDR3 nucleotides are TGTGCCAGCAGTGAAGCGGGGGGGCGCAATTATGGCTACACCTTC. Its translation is CASSEAGGRNYGYTF.

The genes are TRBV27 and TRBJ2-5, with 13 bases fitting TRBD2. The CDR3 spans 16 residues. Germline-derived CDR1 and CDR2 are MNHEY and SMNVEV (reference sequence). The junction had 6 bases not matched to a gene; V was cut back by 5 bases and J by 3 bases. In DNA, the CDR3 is TGTGCCAGCAGTCTGCGGACTAGCGGGAGCAAAGAGACCCAGTACTTC. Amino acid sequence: CASSLRTSGSKETQYF.

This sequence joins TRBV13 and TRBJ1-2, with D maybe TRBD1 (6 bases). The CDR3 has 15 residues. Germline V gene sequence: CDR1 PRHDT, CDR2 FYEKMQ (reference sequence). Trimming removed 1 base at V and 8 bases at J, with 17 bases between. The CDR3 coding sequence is TGTGCCAGCAGCTTAGCGGGTGGGGGAACAGGGGGCTACACCTTC. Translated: CASSLAGGGTGGYTF.

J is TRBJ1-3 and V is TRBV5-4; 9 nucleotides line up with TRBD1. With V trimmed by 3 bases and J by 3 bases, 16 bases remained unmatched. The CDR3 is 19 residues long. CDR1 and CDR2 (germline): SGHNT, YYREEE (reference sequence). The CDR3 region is CASSWRAGTGTDYGNTIYF. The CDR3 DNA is TGTGCCAGCAGCTGGAGGGCCGGGACAGGGACCGACTATGGAAACACCATATATTTT.

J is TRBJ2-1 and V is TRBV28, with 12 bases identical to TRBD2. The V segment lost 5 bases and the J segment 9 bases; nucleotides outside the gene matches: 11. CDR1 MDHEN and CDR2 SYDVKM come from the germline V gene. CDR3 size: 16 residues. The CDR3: CASSLRTSGTSGEQFF. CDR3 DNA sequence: TGTGCCAGCAGTCTAAGGACTAGCGGGACCTCGGGTGAGCAGTTCTTC.

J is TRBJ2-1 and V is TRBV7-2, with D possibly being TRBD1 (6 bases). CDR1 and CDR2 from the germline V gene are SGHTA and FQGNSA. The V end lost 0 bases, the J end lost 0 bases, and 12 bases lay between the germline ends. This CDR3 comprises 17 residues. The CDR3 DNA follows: TGTGCCAGCAGCTTAGCGCAGGGGACACCCTCCTACAATGAGCAGTTCTTC. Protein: CASSLAQGTPSYNEQFF.

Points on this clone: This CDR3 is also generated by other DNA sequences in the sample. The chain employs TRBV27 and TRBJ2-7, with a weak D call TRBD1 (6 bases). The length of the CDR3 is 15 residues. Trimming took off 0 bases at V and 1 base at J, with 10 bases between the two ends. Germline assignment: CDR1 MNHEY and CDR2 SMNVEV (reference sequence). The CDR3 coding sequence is TGTGCCAGCAGTTTATCACGTAGGGGGTCCTACGAGCAGTACTTC. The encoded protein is CASSLSRRGSYEQYF.

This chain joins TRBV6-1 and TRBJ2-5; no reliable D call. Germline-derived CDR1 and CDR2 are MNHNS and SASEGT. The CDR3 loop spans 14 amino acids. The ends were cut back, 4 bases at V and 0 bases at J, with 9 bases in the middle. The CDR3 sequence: CASSGQWYQETQYF. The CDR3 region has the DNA TGTGCCAGCAGTGGGCAGTGGTACCAAGAGACCCAGTACTTC.

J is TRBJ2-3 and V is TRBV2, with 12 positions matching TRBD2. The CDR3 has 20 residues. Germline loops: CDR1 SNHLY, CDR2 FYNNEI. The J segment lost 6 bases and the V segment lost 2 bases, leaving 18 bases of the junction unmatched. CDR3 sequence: CASSESRTSGIKGSWDTQYF. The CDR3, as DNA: TGTGCCAGCAGTGAATCCCGGACTAGCGGGATCAAAGGGAGTTGGGATACGCAGTATTTT.

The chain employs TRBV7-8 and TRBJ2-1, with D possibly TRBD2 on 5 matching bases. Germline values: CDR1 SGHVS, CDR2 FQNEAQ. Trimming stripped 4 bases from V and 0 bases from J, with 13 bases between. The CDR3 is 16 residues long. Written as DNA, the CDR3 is TGTGCCAGCAGCTGGGAGCGGCCCAGCTCCTACAATGAGCAGTTCTTC. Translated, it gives CASSWERPSSYNEQFF. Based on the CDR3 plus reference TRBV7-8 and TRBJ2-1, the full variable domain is GAGVSQSPRYKVAKRGQDVALRCDPISGHVSLFWYQQALGQGPEFLTYFQNEAQLDKSGLPSDRFFAERPEGSVSTLKIQRTQQEDSAVYLCASSWERPSSYNEQFFGPGTRLTVL.

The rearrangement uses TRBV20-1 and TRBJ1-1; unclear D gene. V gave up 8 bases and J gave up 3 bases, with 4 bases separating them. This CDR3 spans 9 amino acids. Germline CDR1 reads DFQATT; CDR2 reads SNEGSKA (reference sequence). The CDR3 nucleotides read TGCAGTTCTCACACTGAAGCTTTCTTT. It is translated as CSSHTEAFF.

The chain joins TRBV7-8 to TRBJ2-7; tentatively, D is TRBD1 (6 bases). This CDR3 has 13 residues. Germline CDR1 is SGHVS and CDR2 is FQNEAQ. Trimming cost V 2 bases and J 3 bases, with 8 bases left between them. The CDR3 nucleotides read TGTGCCAGCAGCTTAAGGACAGTCTACGAGCAGTACTTC. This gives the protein CASSLRTVYEQYF.

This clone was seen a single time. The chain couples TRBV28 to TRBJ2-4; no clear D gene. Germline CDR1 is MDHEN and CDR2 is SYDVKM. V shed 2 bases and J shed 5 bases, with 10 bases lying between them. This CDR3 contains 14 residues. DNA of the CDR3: TGTGCCAGCAGTTTAATGGTGGCGGAAAACATTCAGTACTTC. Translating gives CASSLMVAENIQYF.

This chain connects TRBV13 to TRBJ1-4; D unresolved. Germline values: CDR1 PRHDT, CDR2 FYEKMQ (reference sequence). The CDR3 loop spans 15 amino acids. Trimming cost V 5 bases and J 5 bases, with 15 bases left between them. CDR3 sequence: CASSPSLASNEKLFF. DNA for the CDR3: TGTGCCAGCAGCCCCTCCTTGGCCTCGAATGAAAAACTGTTTTTT.

DNA of the CDR3: TGCAGCGTTGGGGCCGCAGGGAGGGACACCGGGGAGCTGTTTTTT. Residues: CSVGAAGRDTGELFF. The chain joins TRBV29-1 to TRBJ2-2, with 7 bases lining up with TRBD2. The CDR3 has 15 amino acids. From germline, CDR1 is SQVTM and CDR2 ANQGSEA. V gave up 4 bases and J gave up 3 bases; unmatched junction bases: 8.

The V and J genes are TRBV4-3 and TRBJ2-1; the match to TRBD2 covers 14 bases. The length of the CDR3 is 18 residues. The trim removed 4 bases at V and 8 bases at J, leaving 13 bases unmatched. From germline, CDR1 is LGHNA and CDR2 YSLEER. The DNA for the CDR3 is TGCGCCAGCAGCCGCCTGACTAGCGGGAGGGATAGGAGTCATGAGCAGTTCTTC. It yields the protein CASSRLTSGRDRSHEQFF.

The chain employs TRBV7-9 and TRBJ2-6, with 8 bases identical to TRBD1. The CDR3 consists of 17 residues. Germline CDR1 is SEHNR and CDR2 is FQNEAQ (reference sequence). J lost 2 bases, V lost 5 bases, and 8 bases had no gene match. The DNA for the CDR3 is TGTGCCAGCAGCCCGAGACGGACAGGGCCTGGGGCCAACGTCCTGACTTTC. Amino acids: CASSPRRTGPGANVLTF.

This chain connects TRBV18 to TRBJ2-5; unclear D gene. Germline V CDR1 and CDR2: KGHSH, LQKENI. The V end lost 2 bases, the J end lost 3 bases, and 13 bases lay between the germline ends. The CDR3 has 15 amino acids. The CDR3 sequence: CASSPVVPGKETQYF. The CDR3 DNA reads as TGTGCCAGCTCACCAGTCGTCCCGGGTAAAGAGACCCAGTACTTC.

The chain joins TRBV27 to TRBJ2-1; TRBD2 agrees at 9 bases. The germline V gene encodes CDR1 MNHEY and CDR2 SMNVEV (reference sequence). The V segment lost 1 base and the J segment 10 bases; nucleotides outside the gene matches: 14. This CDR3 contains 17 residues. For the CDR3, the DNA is TGTGCCAGCAGTTTATTGGCTAGCGGGATGCCTGGGGGGGAGCAGTTCTTC. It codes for CASSLLASGMPGGEQFF.

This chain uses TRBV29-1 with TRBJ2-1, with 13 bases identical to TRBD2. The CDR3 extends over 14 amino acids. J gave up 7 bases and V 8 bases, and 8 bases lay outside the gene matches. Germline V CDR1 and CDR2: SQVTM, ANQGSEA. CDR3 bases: TGCAGCACCTGGACTAGCGGGAGAAGGAATGAGCAGTTCTTC. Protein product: CSTWTSGRRNEQFF.